This T cell receptor (beta chain) came from a study of immune evolution from preneoplasia to lung adenocarcinoma. The CDR3 is made up of 16 amino acids. Trimming removed 4 bases from V and 6 bases from J, with 19 bases in between. CDR1 and CDR2 (germline): SGDLS, YYNGEE. TCRdb's table, derived via immunoSEQ multiplex PCR, lists solely in-frame clones and lacks some. The repertoire holds 13,000 to 15,000 clones, 65% to 90% seen once, with roughly 2.8% in the top ten. Sequencing was carried out using FFPE lung adenocarcinoma in situ tissue. This TCR came from a donor at least 70 years old with lung adenocarcinoma. The chain couples TRBV9 to TRBJ2-2; D is uncertain. The CDR3 sequence: CASSPEPTALPGELFF. The DNA of the CDR3 is TGTGCCAGCAGCCCAGAACCCACAGCCCTTCCCGGGGAGCTGTTTTTT.